The rows below give T cell receptor beta chains drawn from one sample of a study of Ad26.COV2.S vaccination and SARS-CoV-2 variants. Assay used: immunoSEQ multiplex PCR; TCRdb lists only in-frame clones, some missing. The sample yields over 250,000 clones, over 75% seen once. Material: peripheral blood, obtained in a trial of Ad26.COV2.S vaccine versus placebo. Source of these receptors: a person aged 18-60 years who received the Ad26.COV2.S COVID-19 vaccine or a placebo. The CDR3 runs from the conserved cysteine through the conserved F or W. A D gene is named only where the DNA matches it firmly. Where a row states a size, it is once, few, many or the class of an expanded clone; other rows omit it.

clone_size j_call d_call v_call cdr3_aa cdr3_nt
once TRBJ1-3 TRBD1 TRBV6-6 CASSYGTGGNTIYF TGTGCCAGCAGTTACGGGACAGGAGGAAACACCATATATTTT
. TRBJ2-2 . TRBV5-1 CASSLVRVRTGELFF TGCGCCAGCAGCTTGGTGAGGGTCCGCACCGGGGAGCTGTTTTTT
. TRBJ2-7 . TRBV15 CATSRDRTVYEQYF TGTGCCACCAGCAGAGATAGGACAGTCTACGAGCAGTACTTC
. TRBJ2-1 TRBD2 TRBV10-3 CAISASGLAGGNEQFF TGTGCCATCAGTGCATCGGGACTAGCGGGGGGAAATGAGCAGTTCTTC
few TRBJ1-1 TRBD1 TRBV7-9 CASSPDRVYTEAFF TGTGCCAGCAGCCCCGACAGGGTTTACACTGAAGCTTTCTTT
. TRBJ2-7 . TRBV12-5 CASGVSEQYF TGTGCTAGTGGGGTTAGCGAGCAGTACTTC
few TRBJ2-7 . TRBV19 CASSIRTGAGDYEQYF TGTGCCAGTAGTATAAGAACAGGGGCGGGAGACTACGAGCAGTACTTC
once TRBJ2-5 TRBD2 TRBV20-1 CSASTASGMTGETQYF TGCAGTGCTAGTACCGCTAGCGGGATGACGGGGGAGACCCAGTACTTC
. TRBJ2-7 . TRBV7-9 CASSLDGEQYF TGTGCCAGCAGCTTAGATGGGGAGCAGTACTTC
once TRBJ2-1 . TRBV28 CASSLNKRSHYNEQFF TGTGCCAGCAGTTTAAATAAGCGTTCGCACTACAATGAGCAGTTCTTC